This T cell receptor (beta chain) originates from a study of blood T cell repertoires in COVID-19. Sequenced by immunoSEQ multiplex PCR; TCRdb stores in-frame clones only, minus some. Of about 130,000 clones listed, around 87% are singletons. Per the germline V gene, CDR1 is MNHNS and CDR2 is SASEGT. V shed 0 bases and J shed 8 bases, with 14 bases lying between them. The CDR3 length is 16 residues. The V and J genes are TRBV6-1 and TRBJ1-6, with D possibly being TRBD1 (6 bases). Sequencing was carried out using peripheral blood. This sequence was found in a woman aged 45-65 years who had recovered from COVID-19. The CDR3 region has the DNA TGTGCCAGCAGTGAAGCGCCTCGGGACATGTATTCACCCCTCCACTTT. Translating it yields CASSEAPRDMYSPLHF.